This T cell receptor beta chain was sequenced during a study of T cell responses to AZD1222 COVID-19 vaccine. Regarding this clone: Its antigen remains unknown.

Notes on the study in general: Seropositivity was recorded at baseline in only 6 or 7 AZD1222 recipients. Females outnumbered males among donors, who were mostly white British; clonal diversity was possibly underestimated. Spike-specific TCR breadth and depth both grew after two AZD1222 doses.

Libraries were prepared by immunoSEQ multiplex PCR; TCRdb keeps only in-frame clonotypes and omits some of them. The data show 130,000 to 150,000 clones, more than 70% seen once. Second-dose recipients at about 4 or about 12 weeks were treated as one pooled group. CDR1 and CDR2 from the germline V gene are LNHNV and YYDKDF (reference sequence). CDR3 length: 14 residues. With V trimmed by 0 bases and J by 8 bases, 4 bases remained unmatched. The genes are TRBV15 and TRBJ2-3, with 8 bases identical to TRBD2. This specimen was peripheral blood, taken 28 days after the second AZD1222 dose. The receptor's source is an adult who received the AZD1222 COVID-19 vaccine. As DNA, the CDR3 is TGTGCCACCAGCAGAGATCACGGGGGGGCTACGCAGTATTTT. As protein: CATSRDHGGATQYF.